This entry is about one TCR beta chain. Per the germline V gene, CDR1 is LGHNA and CDR2 is YSLEER. The CDR3 is 16 amino acids. Trimming stripped 0 bases from V and 4 bases from J, with 13 bases between. TCRdb's copy holds only in-frame clones and misses some; the assay was immunoSEQ multiplex PCR. The top ten clones hold under 6% of a sample with roughly 180,000 clones, roughly 84% of them seen once. The data were taken from a study of blood T cell repertoires in COVID-19. Whole-study context: T cells, B-cell-depleted T cells, or PBMCs provided the cDNA or gDNA that served as material.

Specimen: peripheral blood. The TCR comes from a woman aged 45 to 65 with COVID-19, enrolled during active disease. The chain is built from TRBV4-3 and TRBJ1-3, with D unresolved. This CDR3 reads CASSQEIWQEGNTIYF. Here the CDR3 DNA reads TGCGCCAGCAGCCAAGAGATCTGGCAAGAAGGAAACACCATATATTTT.